Sequencing of this TCR beta chain was carried out in a study of beta chain features in type 1 diabetes. Turning to the study itself: The number of sorted cells examined across all samples was 107,917,701. Whole-study results and caveats: Insertions were fewer and deletions more numerous at VDJ junctions in type 1 diabetes patients. For patients and controls alike, PCR might favor shorter templates to the same degree. Among all four CD4+ subsets, Type 1 diabetes patients had TCRB CDR3s that were moderately but significantly shorter.

Concerning this clone itself: Its antigen is not identified.

Using CD45RO/CCR7/CD25/CD127/CD95/CD27, CD4+ naive, central memory, regulatory and stem cell-like memory cells were sorted. V was clipped by 3 bases and J by 6 bases, with 13 bases between them. CDR1 and CDR2 from the germline V gene are SGHRS and YFSETQ. This CDR3 region has 14 residues. cDNA synthesis used the whole RNA isolate, giving expressed TCRB sequences. Produced via immunoSEQ multiplex PCR; TCRdb's table is partial and in-frame only. The repertoire holds about 68,000 clones, with nearly 50% as singletons. This TCR came from a man younger than 45 with type 1 diabetes. The gene calls are TRBV5-1 and TRBJ2-1; D unclear. The sequencing input was central memory CD4+ T cells from blood. The DNA for the CDR3 is TGCGCCAGCAGCTCGGGTGAACAAGCCAATGAGCAGTTCTTC. Protein sequence: CASSSGEQANEQFF.